These T cell receptor beta chains were read from a single sample in a study of OX40 agonist ivuxolimab in advanced cancers. Assay used: immunoSEQ multiplex PCR; TCRdb lists only in-frame clones, some missing. Among fewer than 130,000 clones listed, approximately 90% were seen once. Sequences were derived from CD4+ or CD8+ T cells sorted from blood, sampled in a trial of the OX40 agonist ivuxolimab. The receptors derive from an adult with an advanced solid tumor such as melanoma, head and neck, liver or kidney cancer. CDR3s include the opening cysteine and the closing phenylalanine or tryptophan. Each record gives: clone size, J gene, D gene, V gene, CDR3 protein, CDR3 DNA. A D gene is named only where the DNA matches it firmly. The size field is filled for only some rows; it gives once, few, many or a size class.

size: .; J: TRBJ2-7; D: TRBD1; V: TRBV2; CDR3: CASSESEDRFSSYEQYF; DNA: TGTGCCAGCAGTGAGAGCGAGGACAGGTTCAGCTCCTACGAGCAGTACTTC
size: .; J: TRBJ2-3; D: .; V: TRBV7-9; CDR3: CASSFQNTQYF; DNA: TGTGCCAGCAGCTTTCAAAATACGCAGTATTTT
size: many; J: TRBJ1-5; D: .; V: TRBV30; CDR3: CAWSSGLSNQPQHF; DNA: TGTGCCTGGAGTAGCGGACTTAGCAATCAGCCCCAGCATTTT
size: .; J: TRBJ2-7; D: .; V: TRBV30; CDR3: CAWSLDRAYEQYF; DNA: TGTGCCTGGAGCCTCGACAGAGCCTACGAGCAGTACTTC
size: .; J: TRBJ2-7; D: TRBD1; V: TRBV27; CDR3: CASSTRTGGPEQYF; DNA: TGTGCCAGCAGTACTCGGACAGGGGGACCCGAGCAGTACTTC
size: .; J: TRBJ2-7; D: .; V: TRBV4-1; CDR3: CASSQQGGDAYEQYF; DNA: TGCGCCAGCAGCCAACAAGGGGGGGACGCCTACGAGCAGTACTTC
size: once; J: TRBJ2-2; D: .; V: TRBV7-3; CDR3: CASSSRRTANTGELFF; DNA: TGTGCCAGCAGCTCCCGGAGAACCGCGAACACCGGGGAGCTGTTTTTT
size: .; J: TRBJ2-2; D: .; V: TRBV7-3; CDR3: CASSLTREDTGELFF; DNA: TGTGCCAGCAGCTTAACCAGGGAGGACACCGGGGAGCTGTTTTTT
size: .; J: TRBJ2-2; D: TRBD2; V: TRBV5-1; CDR3: CASRNRLTSAGELFF; DNA: TGCGCCAGCCGAAACAGGCTTACTAGCGCCGGGGAGCTGTTTTTT
size: .; J: TRBJ1-2; D: .; V: TRBV19; CDR3: CASNNPWGGYGYTF; DNA: TGTGCCAGTAACAATCCATGGGGGGGCTATGGCTACACCTTC
size: .; J: TRBJ2-1; D: .; V: TRBV6-4; CDR3: CASSREGDYNEQFF; DNA: TGTGCCAGCAGCAGGGAAGGGGATTACAATGAGCAGTTCTTC
size: .; J: TRBJ1-1; D: .; V: TRBV30; CDR3: CASSQGLNTEAFF; DNA: TGTGCTTCTTCTCAGGGGTTGAACACTGAAGCTTTCTTT
size: .; J: TRBJ1-6; D: .; V: TRBV30; CDR3: CAWDRDRSVGSPLHF; DNA: TGTGCCTGGGACAGAGACAGGTCCGTCGGATCACCCCTCCACTTT
size: .; J: TRBJ2-1; D: TRBD1; V: TRBV28; CDR3: CASMDRGYNEQFF; DNA: TGTGCCAGCATGGACAGGGGTTACAATGAGCAGTTCTTC
size: .; J: TRBJ1-5; D: TRBD1; V: TRBV28; CDR3: CASSSTQGTRNNQPQHF; DNA: TGTGCCAGCAGCTCAACACAGGGGACAAGGAACAATCAGCCCCAGCATTTT
size: once; J: TRBJ2-7; D: TRBD2; V: TRBV7-2; CDR3: CASSLSSGGYEQYF; DNA: TGTGCCAGCAGCTTGTCTAGCGGGGGCTACGAGCAGTACTTC
size: .; J: TRBJ1-1; D: .; V: TRBV7-9; CDR3: CASSLSSQGETFF; DNA: TGTGCCAGCAGCTTATCTTCTCAGGGAGAAACTTTCTTT
size: once; J: TRBJ1-5; D: TRBD1; V: TRBV11-2; CDR3: CASSPGEWDRVSEPQHF; DNA: TGTGCCAGCAGCCCAGGAGAATGGGACAGGGTGAGCGAGCCCCAGCATTTT
size: many; J: TRBJ1-5; D: .; V: TRBV4-1; CDR3: CASSPTDLGQPQHF; DNA: TGCGCCAGCAGCCCGACGGACTTGGGCCAGCCCCAGCATTTT
size: .; J: TRBJ2-2; D: .; V: TRBV7-9; CDR3: CASSSPGGNTGELFF; DNA: TGTGCCAGCAGCTCACCCGGGGGGAACACCGGGGAGCTGTTTTTT
size: .; J: TRBJ1-4; D: .; V: TRBV20-1; CDR3: CSARESAGLFF; DNA: TGCAGTGCTAGAGAATCGGCTGGACTGTTTTTT
size: .; J: TRBJ1-5; D: .; V: TRBV4-1; CDR3: CASSPQGLSGQPQHF; DNA: TGCGCCAGCAGCCCGCAGGGGCTTAGCGGACAGCCCCAGCATTTT
size: once; J: TRBJ2-1; D: TRBD1; V: TRBV7-9; CDR3: CASSFRDRGIHNEQFF; DNA: TGTGCCAGCAGCTTCCGGGACAGGGGGATTCACAATGAGCAGTTCTTC
size: .; J: TRBJ2-7; D: TRBD1; V: TRBV10-2; CDR3: CASSTGGYYEQYF; DNA: TGCGCCAGCTCGACAGGGGGTTACTACGAGCAGTACTTC
size: .; J: TRBJ2-3; D: .; V: TRBV5-6; CDR3: CASSLIRSTDTQYF; DNA: TGTGCCAGCAGCTTGATCCGTAGCACAGATACGCAGTATTTT
size: .; J: TRBJ2-3; D: .; V: TRBV9; CDR3: CASSVGSFTHTQYF; DNA: TGTGCCAGCAGCGTAGGGTCCTTCACCCATACGCAGTATTTT
size: .; J: TRBJ2-5; D: .; V: TRBV7-2; CDR3: CASSLEVGGGKETQYF; DNA: TGTGCCAGCAGCTTAGAGGTTGGGGGAGGCAAGGAGACCCAGTACTTC
size: .; J: TRBJ2-1; D: .; V: TRBV30; CDR3: CAWSSVQRVGNEQFF; DNA: TGTGCCTGGAGCTCAGTCCAGCGAGTCGGCAATGAGCAGTTCTTC
size: once; J: TRBJ1-1; D: .; V: TRBV15; CDR3: CATSIIKGTFAFF; DNA: TGTGCCACCAGCATTATCAAGGGGACATTCGCTTTCTTT
size: .; J: TRBJ1-4; D: .; V: TRBV5-8; CDR3: CASSWVGEKLFF; DNA: TGTGCCAGCAGCTGGGTGGGAGAAAAACTGTTTTTT
size: .; J: TRBJ2-1; D: TRBD2; V: TRBV19; CDR3: CASGREGRDEQFF; DNA: TGTGCCTCCGGCCGGGAGGGCCGGGATGAGCAGTTCTTC
size: .; J: TRBJ1-1; D: .; V: TRBV5-4; CDR3: CASSLVGTNTEAFF; DNA: TGTGCCAGCAGCTTGGTAGGGACTAACACTGAAGCTTTCTTT
size: .; J: TRBJ2-7; D: TRBD1; V: TRBV27; CDR3: CASSSTGTGSYEQYF; DNA: TGTGCCAGCAGTTCAACCGGGACAGGCTCCTACGAGCAGTACTTC
size: .; J: TRBJ2-1; D: .; V: TRBV6-5; CDR3: CASRDYHNEQFF; DNA: TGTGCCAGCAGGGACTACCACAATGAGCAGTTCTTC
size: .; J: TRBJ1-3; D: .; V: TRBV7-9; CDR3: CASSSTEGNTIYF; DNA: TGTGCCAGCAGCTCTACCGAGGGAAACACCATATATTTT
size: .; J: TRBJ2-3; D: TRBD1; V: TRBV11-1; CDR3: CASSRGTDSTDTQYF; DNA: TGTGCCAGCAGCAGGGGGACAGATAGCACAGATACGCAGTATTTT
size: once; J: TRBJ2-7; D: TRBD2; V: TRBV5-1; CDR3: CASKGNGREGLPYEQYF; DNA: TGCGCCAGCAAGGGGAACGGGCGGGAGGGCCTTCCTTACGAGCAGTACTTC
size: .; J: TRBJ2-2; D: .; V: TRBV5-1; CDR3: CATSGGSPTGELFF; DNA: TGCGCCACATCTGGGGGAAGCCCAACCGGGGAGCTGTTTTTT
size: .; J: TRBJ1-1; D: TRBD1; V: TRBV25-1; CDR3: CASKETGGGTEAFF; DNA: TGTGCCAGCAAAGAAACAGGGGGCGGGACTGAAGCTTTCTTT
size: .; J: TRBJ2-1; D: TRBD1; V: TRBV5-1; CDR3: CASSLTGTGVNEQFF; DNA: TGCGCCAGCAGCCTAACCGGGACAGGGGTCAATGAGCAGTTCTTC
size: .; J: TRBJ2-7; D: .; V: TRBV6-1; CDR3: CASRRGGAYEQYF; DNA: TGTGCCAGCAGACGTGGGGGGGCATACGAGCAGTACTTC
size: .; J: TRBJ2-1; D: TRBD1; V: TRBV4-3; CDR3: CASSLDPRGRMNEQFF; DNA: TGCGCCAGCAGCCTAGACCCCAGGGGGCGCATGAATGAGCAGTTCTTC
size: .; J: TRBJ2-7; D: .; V: TRBV7-2; CDR3: CASSAPPGQQYF; DNA: TGTGCCAGCAGCGCTCCCCCTGGTCAGCAGTACTTC
size: .; J: TRBJ2-2; D: TRBD2; V: TRBV18; CDR3: CASSPIRGGDTGELFF; DNA: TGTGCCAGCTCACCAATCCGCGGGGGGGACACCGGGGAGCTGTTTTTT
size: .; J: TRBJ2-7; D: .; V: TRBV30; CDR3: CAWNSGRQTYEQYF; DNA: TGTGCCTGGAATTCTGGGCGACAGACCTACGAGCAGTACTTC
size: .; J: TRBJ2-3; D: TRBD2; V: TRBV6-1; CDR3: CASSETSGGTPSQFTDTQYF; DNA: TGTGCCAGCAGTGAGACTAGCGGGGGGACCCCCTCCCAATTCACAGATACGCAGTATTTT
size: .; J: TRBJ1-4; D: .; V: TRBV28; CDR3: CASSSNLWVADEKLFF; DNA: TGTGCCAGCAGCTCTAACCTATGGGTGGCCGACGAAAAACTGTTTTTT
size: .; J: TRBJ1-5; D: .; V: TRBV19; CDR3: CASSISGDRNQPQHF; DNA: TGTGCCAGTAGTATTTCTGGGGATCGGAATCAGCCCCAGCATTTT
size: .; J: TRBJ1-1; D: .; V: TRBV28; CDR3: CASPPLAGENTEAFF; DNA: TGTGCCAGCCCCCCTTTGGCAGGGGAGAACACTGAAGCTTTCTTT
size: .; J: TRBJ2-1; D: TRBD2; V: TRBV5-4; CDR3: CASSGREAGAYNEQFF; DNA: TGTGCCAGCAGCGGCCGGGAGGCGGGGGCCTACAATGAGCAGTTCTTC
size: .; J: TRBJ2-7; D: TRBD1; V: TRBV27; CDR3: CASSLYRGPSSYEQYF; DNA: TGTGCCAGCAGTTTGTACAGGGGTCCCAGCTCCTACGAGCAGTACTTC
size: .; J: TRBJ2-7; D: .; V: TRBV30; CDR3: CAWSGGEWYEQYF; DNA: TGTGCCTGGAGTGGGGGGGAATGGTACGAGCAGTACTTC
size: .; J: TRBJ2-7; D: TRBD2; V: TRBV4-3; CDR3: CASSQNLAGGSYEQYF; DNA: TGCGCCAGCAGCCAGAACCTAGCGGGAGGCTCCTACGAGCAGTACTTC